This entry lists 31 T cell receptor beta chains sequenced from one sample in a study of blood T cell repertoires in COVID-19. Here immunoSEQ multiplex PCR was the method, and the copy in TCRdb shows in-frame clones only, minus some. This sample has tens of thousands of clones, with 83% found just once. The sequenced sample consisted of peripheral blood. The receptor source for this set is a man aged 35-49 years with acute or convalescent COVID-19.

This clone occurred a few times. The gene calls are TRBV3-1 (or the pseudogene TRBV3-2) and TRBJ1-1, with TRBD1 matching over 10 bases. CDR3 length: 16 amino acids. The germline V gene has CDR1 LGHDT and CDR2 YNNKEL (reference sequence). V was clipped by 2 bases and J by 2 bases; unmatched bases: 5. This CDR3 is CASSQTTTGGNTEAFF. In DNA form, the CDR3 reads TGTGCCAGCAGCCAAACCACGACAGGGGGCAACACTGAAGCTTTCTTT.

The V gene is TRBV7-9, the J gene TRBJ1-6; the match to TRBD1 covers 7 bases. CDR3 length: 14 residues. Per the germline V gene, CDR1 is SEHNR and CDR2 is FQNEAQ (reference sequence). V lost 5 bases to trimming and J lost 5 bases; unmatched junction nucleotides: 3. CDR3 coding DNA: TGTGCCAGCAGCCGGGACAGCGATAATTCACCCCTCCACTTT. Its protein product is CASSRDSDNSPLHF.

The CDR3 DNA sequence: TGTGCCAGTAGTATAACCACAGGGTTAAATGAGCAGTTCTTC. This gives the protein CASSITTGLNEQFF. The chain uses TRBV19 and TRBJ2-1, with D maybe TRBD1 (6 bases). Germline CDR1 and CDR2: LNHDA and SQIVND (reference sequence). This CDR3 spans 14 amino acids. V was pared by 2 bases and J by 7 bases, with 12 bases between.

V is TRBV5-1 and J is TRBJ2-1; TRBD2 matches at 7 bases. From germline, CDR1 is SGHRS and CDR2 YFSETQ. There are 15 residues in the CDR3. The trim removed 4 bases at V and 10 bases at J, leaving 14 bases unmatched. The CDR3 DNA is TGCGCCAGCAGCCCCCGGGGGGACTCCTTGGGGGAGCAGTTCTTC. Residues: CASSPRGDSLGEQFF.

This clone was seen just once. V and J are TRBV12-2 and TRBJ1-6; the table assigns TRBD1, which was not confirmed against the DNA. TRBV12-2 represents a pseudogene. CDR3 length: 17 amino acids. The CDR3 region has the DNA TGTGCAAGTCGCTTAGTTGTGTCAGGGGGATATAATTCACCCCTCCACTTT. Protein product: CASRLVVSGGYNSPLHF.

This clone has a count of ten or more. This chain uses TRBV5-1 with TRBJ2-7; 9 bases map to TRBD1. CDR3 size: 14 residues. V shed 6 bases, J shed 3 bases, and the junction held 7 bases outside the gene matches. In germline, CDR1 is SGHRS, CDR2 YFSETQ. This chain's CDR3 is CASNIGTGNYEQYF. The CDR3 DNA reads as TGCGCCAGCAATATCGGGACAGGGAACTACGAGCAGTACTTC.

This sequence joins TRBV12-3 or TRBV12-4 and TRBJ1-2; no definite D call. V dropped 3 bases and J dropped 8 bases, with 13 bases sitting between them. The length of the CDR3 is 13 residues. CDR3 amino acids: CASSFKTVGGYTF. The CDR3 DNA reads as TGTGCCAGCAGTTTCAAGACTGTCGGCGGCTACACCTTC.

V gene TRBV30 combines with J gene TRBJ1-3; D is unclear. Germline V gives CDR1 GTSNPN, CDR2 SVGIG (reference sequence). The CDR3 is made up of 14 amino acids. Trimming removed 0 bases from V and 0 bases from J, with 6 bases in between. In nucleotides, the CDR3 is TGTGCCTGGAGTGTCTTATTCTCTGGAAACACCATATATTTT. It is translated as CAWSVLFSGNTIYF.

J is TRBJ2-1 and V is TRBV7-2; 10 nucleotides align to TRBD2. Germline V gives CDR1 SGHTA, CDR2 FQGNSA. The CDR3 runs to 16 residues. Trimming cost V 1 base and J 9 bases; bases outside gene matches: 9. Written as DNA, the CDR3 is TGTGCCAGCAGCTTAGGAGTAGCGGGGGGAAATGTTGAGCAGTTCTTC. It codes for CASSLGVAGGNVEQFF.

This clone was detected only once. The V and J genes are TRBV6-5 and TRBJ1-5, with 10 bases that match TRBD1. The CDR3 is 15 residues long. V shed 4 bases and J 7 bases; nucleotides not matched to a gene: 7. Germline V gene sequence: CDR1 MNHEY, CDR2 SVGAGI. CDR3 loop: CASSSRQGARQPQHF. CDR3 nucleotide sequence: TGTGCCAGCAGTTCGAGACAGGGGGCGCGGCAGCCCCAGCATTTT.

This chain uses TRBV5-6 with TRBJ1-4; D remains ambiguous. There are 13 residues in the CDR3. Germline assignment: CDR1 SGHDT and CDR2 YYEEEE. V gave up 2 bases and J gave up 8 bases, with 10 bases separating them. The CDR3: CASSFGSSEKLFF. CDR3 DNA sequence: TGTGCCAGCAGCTTCGGGAGCTCGGAAAAACTGTTTTTT.

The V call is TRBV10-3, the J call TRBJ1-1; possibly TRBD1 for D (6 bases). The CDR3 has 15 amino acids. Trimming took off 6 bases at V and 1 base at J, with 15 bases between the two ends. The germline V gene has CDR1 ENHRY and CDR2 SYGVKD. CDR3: CAISPTGTQNTEAFF. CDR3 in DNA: TGTGCCATCAGCCCCACCGGGACACAGAACACTGAAGCTTTCTTT.

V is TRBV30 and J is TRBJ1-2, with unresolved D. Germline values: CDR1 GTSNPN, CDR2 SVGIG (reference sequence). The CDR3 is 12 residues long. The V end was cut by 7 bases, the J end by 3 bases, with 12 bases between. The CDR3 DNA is TGTGCCTCCGATGCAGGTTACTATGGCTACACCTTC. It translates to CASDAGYYGYTF.

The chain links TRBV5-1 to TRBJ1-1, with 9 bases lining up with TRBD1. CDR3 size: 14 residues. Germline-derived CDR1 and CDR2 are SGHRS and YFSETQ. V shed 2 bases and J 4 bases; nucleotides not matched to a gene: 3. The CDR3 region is CASSFDRGVTEAFF. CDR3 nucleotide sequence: TGCGCCAGCAGCTTCGACAGGGGGGTCACTGAAGCTTTCTTT.

CDR3 in amino acids: CASSQDRAGELFF. The CDR3 DNA reads as TGTGCCAGCAGCCAAGACCGAGCCGGGGAGCTGTTTTTT. The chain uses TRBV3-1 (or the pseudogene TRBV3-2) and TRBJ2-2; D call uncertain. The CDR3 is made up of 13 amino acids. Trimming stripped 0 bases from V and 6 bases from J, with 5 bases between. Germline V gene data show CDR1 as LGHDT and CDR2 as YNNKEL (reference sequence).

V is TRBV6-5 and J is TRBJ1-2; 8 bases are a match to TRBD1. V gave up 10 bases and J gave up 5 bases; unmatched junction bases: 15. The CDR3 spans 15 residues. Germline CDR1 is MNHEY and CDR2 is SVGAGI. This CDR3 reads CATTDGQGSPYGYTF. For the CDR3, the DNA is TGTGCCACTACCGATGGACAGGGCTCCCCTTATGGCTACACCTTC.

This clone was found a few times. CDR3 sequence (DNA): TGTGCCATCAGTGAGTCGGGCCAGGACTCACCTGAAGCTTTCTTT. It encodes CAISESGQDSPEAFF. This chain connects TRBV10-3 to TRBJ1-1; D gene unclear. The CDR3 sequence is 15 residues long. Per the germline V gene, CDR1 is ENHRY and CDR2 is SYGVKD. The V gene lost 0 bases and the J gene lost 6 bases, with 14 bases spanning the gap.

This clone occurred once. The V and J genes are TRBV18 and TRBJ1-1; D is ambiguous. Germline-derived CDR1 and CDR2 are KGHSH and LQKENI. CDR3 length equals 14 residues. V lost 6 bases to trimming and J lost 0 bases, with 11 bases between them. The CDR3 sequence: CASSETEMNTEAFF. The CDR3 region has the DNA TGTGCCAGCTCCGAAACAGAAATGAACACTGAAGCTTTCTTT.

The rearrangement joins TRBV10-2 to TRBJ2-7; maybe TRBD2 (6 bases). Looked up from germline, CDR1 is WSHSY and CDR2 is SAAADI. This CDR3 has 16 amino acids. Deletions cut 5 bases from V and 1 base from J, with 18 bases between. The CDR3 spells CASSSDWAGTSYEQYF. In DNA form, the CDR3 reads TGCGCCAGCAGTAGCGACTGGGCGGGGACTTCCTACGAGCAGTACTTC.

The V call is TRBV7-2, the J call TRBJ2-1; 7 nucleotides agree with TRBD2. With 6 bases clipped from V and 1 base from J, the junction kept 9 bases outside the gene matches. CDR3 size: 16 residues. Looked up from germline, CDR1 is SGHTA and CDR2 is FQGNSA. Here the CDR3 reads CASSGASGTSYNEQFF. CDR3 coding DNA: TGTGCCAGCAGTGGCGCTAGCGGAACTTCCTACAATGAGCAGTTCTTC. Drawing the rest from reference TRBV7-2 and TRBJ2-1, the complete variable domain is GAGVSQSPSNKVTEKGKDVELRCDPISGHTALYWYRQSLGQGLEFLIYFQGNSAPDKSGLPSDRFSAERTGGSVSTLTIQRTQQEDSAVYLCASSGASGTSYNEQFFGPGTRLTVL.

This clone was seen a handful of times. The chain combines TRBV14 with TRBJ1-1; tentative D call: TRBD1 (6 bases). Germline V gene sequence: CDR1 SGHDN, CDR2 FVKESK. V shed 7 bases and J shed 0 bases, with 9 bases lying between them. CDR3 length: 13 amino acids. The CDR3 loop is CASNRQVNTEAFF. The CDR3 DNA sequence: TGTGCCAGCAACCGACAGGTGAACACTGAAGCTTTCTTT.

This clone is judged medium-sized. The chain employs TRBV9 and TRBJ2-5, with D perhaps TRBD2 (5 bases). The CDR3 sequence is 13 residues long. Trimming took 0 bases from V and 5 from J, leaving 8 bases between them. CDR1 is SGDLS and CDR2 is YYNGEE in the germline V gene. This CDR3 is CASSVGGHETQYF. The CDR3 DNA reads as TGTGCCAGCAGCGTAGGAGGGCACGAGACCCAGTACTTC.

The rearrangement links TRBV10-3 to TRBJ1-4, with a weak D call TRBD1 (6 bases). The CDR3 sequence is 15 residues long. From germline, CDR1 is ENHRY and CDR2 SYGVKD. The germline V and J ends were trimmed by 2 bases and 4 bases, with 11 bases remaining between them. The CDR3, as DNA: TGTGCCATCAGTGAGCGGGACATACTTAATGAAAAACTGTTTTTT. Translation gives CAISERDILNEKLFF.

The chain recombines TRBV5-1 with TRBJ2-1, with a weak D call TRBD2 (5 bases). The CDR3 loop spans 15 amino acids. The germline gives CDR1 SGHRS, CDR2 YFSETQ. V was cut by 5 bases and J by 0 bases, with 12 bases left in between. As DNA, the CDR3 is TGCGCCAGCAGTCTTAGTACTAGCTCCTACAATGAGCAGTTCTTC. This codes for CASSLSTSSYNEQFF.

The CDR3 reads CASSLAPAGGKETQYF. CDR3 DNA sequence: TGCGCCAGCAGCTTGGCTCCAGCGGGGGGGAAAGAGACCCAGTACTTC. V and J are TRBV5-1 and TRBJ2-5; TRBD2 matches 10 bases. V gave up 0 bases and J gave up 3 bases; unmatched junction bases: 5. The length of the CDR3 is 16 residues. Germline CDR1 SGHRS, CDR2 YFSETQ.

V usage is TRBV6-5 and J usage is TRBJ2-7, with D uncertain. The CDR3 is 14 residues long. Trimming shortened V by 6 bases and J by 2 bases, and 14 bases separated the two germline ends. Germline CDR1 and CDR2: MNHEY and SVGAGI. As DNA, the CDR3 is TGTGCCAGCAGAAAGAGATCAGGCGCCTACGAGCAGTACGTC. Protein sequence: CASRKRSGAYEQYV.

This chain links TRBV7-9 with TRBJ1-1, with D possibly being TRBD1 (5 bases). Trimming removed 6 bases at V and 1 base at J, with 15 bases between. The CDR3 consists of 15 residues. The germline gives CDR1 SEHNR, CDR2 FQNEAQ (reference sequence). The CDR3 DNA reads TGTGCCAGCAGTTGGGACCGGAGGGGGAACACTGAAGCTTTCTTT. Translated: CASSWDRRGNTEAFF.

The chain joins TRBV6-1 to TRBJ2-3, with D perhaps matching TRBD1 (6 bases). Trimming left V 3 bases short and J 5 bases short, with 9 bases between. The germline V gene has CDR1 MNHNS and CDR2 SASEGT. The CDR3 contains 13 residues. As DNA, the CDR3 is TGTGCCAGCAGTGATCAGGGGTTAGATACGCAGTATTTT. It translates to CASSDQGLDTQYF.

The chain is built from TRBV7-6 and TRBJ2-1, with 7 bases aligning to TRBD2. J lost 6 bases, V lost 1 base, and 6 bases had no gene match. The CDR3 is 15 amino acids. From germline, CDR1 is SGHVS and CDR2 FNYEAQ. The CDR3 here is CASSLGLGGGNEQFF. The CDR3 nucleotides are TGTGCCAGCAGCTTAGGGTTAGGCGGGGGCAATGAGCAGTTCTTC.

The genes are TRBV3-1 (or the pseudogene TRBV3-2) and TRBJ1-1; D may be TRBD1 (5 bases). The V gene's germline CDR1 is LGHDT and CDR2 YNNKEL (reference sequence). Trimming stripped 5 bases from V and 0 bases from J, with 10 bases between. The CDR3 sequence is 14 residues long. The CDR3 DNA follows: TGTGCCAGCAGCTACGGACAACTGAACACTGAAGCTTTCTTT. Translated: CASSYGQLNTEAFF.

CDR3 region: CASSLARGGTEQFF. CDR3 nucleotides: TGTGCCAGCAGCTTAGCTCGGGGAGGCACTGAGCAGTTCTTC. This chain links TRBV11-3 with TRBJ2-1; D is possibly TRBD2 (6 bases). The CDR3 has 14 amino acids. V was shortened by 1 base and J by 9 bases, with 13 bases between the two germline ends. Per the germline V gene, CDR1 is SGHNT and CDR2 is YENEEA. Full variable domain (outside the CDR3, taken from reference TRBV11-3 and TRBJ2-1): EAGVVQSPRYKIIEKKQPVAFWCNPISGHNTLYWYLQNLGQGPELLIRYENEEAVDDSQLPKDRFSAERLKGVDSTLKIQPAELGDSAVYLCASSLARGGTEQFFGPGTRLTVL.